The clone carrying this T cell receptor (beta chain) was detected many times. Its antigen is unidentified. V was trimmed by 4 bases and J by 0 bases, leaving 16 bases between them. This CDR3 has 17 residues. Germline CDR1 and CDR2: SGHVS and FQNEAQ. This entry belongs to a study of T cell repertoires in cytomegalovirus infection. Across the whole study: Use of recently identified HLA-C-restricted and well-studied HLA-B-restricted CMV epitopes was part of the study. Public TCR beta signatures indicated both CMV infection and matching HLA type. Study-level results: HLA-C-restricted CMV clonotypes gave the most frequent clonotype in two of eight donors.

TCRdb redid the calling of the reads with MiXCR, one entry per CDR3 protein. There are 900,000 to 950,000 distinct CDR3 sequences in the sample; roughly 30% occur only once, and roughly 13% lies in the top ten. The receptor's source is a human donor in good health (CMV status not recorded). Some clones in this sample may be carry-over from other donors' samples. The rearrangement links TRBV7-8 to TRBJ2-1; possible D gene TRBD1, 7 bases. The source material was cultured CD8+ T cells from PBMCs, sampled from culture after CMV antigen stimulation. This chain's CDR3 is CASSSRPGGISYNEQFF. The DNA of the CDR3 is TGTGCCAGCAGCTCTAGACCAGGGGGGATCTCCTACAATGAGCAGTTCTTC.